Listed below are T cell receptor beta chains from one sample, sequenced in a study of post-analysis software for immune sequencing data. TCRdb analysed the PCR reads with MiXCR anew, one entry per CDR3 protein. The table has some 800,000 distinct CDR3 sequences, approximately 44% seen once; the top ten hold approximately 4.4%. Input material: blood. Receptors were obtained from a girl between 10 and 17 years old with multiple sclerosis. Each CDR3 is given with its conserved first and last residue. A D gene is named only where the DNA matches it firmly. Not every row has a clone size; where given, it reads once, few, many or a size class.

v_gene,abundance,d_gene,j_gene,CDR3aa,CDR3nt
TRBV27,NA,NA,TRBJ2-7,CASSPLGPMIYEQYF,TGTGCCAGCAGTCCCCTCGGACCAATGATCTACGAGCAGTACTTC
TRBV7-2,NA,TRBD2,TRBJ2-1,CASSLSGSYEGDEQFF,TGTGCCAGCAGCCTTAGCGGGAGCTATGAGGGGGATGAGCAGTTCTTC
TRBV6-6,few,TRBD1,TRBJ1-4,CASSYAGQENEKLFF,TGTGCCAGCAGTTACGCGGGACAGGAGAATGAAAAACTGTTTTTT
TRBV29-1,NA,NA,TRBJ1-2,CSVRTPGAGLGYGYTF,TGCAGCGTTCGTACTCCAGGGGCCGGCCTGGGATATGGCTACACCTTC
TRBV7-6,NA,NA,TRBJ2-7,CASSLLGGQHYEQYF,TGTGCCAGCAGCTTACTAGGCGGCCAGCACTACGAGCAGTACTTC
TRBV29-1,many,NA,TRBJ1-2,CSVEERGGRAREGTNYGYTF,TGCAGCGTTGAAGAGCGAGGCGGGCGGGCTCGAGAGGGGACTAACTATGGCTACACCTTC
TRBV28,NA,TRBD2,TRBJ2-4,CASSLLAPGGVRNIQYF,TGTGCCAGCAGTTTACTGGCCCCGGGGGGGGTCAGAAACATTCAGTACTTC
TRBV25-1,few,TRBD2,TRBJ2-3,CASSTSGGVDTQYF,TGTGCCAGCAGCACCTCGGGAGGAGTTGATACGCAGTATTTT
TRBV7-8,NA,NA,TRBJ1-2,CASSLGGSRRGYTF,TGTGCCAGCAGCTTAGGGGGGAGCCGTAGAGGCTACACCTTC
TRBV4-2,many,TRBD2,TRBJ2-7,CASSQTSGPTYEQYF,TGTGCCAGCAGCCAAACTAGCGGGCCGACCTACGAGCAGTACTTC
TRBV28,NA,NA,TRBJ2-5,CASSPIKRKWETQYF,TGTGCCAGCAGTCCAATTAAGCGGAAATGGGAGACCCAGTACTTC
TRBV6-5,few,NA,TRBJ1-4,CASSYGKFSTNEKLFF,TGTGCCAGCAGTTACGGGAAGTTTTCAACTAATGAAAAACTGTTTTTT
TRBV25-1,NA,NA,TRBJ1-2,CASSDRFVGDEEDYGYTF,TGTGCCAGCAGTGATAGGTTCGTGGGAGACGAGGAAGATTATGGCTACACCTTC
TRBV29-1,NA,TRBD1,TRBJ2-5,CSVDLGDSQETQYF,TGCAGCGTTGACCTGGGGGACAGCCAAGAGACCCAGTACTTC
TRBV19,few,NA,TRBJ2-5,CASSPGTLGQETQYF,TGTGCCAGTAGTCCCGGTACCCTCGGGCAAGAGACCCAGTACTTC
TRBV15,few,NA,TRBJ2-7,CATSSPGRSYEQYF,TGTGCCACCAGCTCCCCTGGCAGATCCTACGAGCAGTACTTC
TRBV7-3,NA,NA,TRBJ2-1,CASSLSRLKNEQFF,TGCGCCAGCAGCTTATCCAGGTTGAAGAATGAGCAGTTCTTC
TRBV9,many,TRBD2,TRBJ2-1,CASSVVGTSLYNEQFF,TGTGCCAGCAGCGTAGTGGGGACTAGCCTCTACAATGAGCAGTTCTTC
TRBV7-9,NA,NA,TRBJ2-1,CASSLERNEQFF,TGTGCCAGCAGCTTAGAGAGGAATGAGCAGTTCTTC
TRBV6-6,few,TRBD2,TRBJ2-7,CASSYLGGSSYEQYF,TGTGCCAGCAGTTACCTGGGCGGGAGCAGTTACGAGCAGTACTTC
TRBV20-1,NA,TRBD2,TRBJ2-1,CSARVSGSGVHNEQFF,TGCAGTGCTAGAGTGAGCGGGAGCGGAGTACACAATGAGCAGTTCTTC
TRBV4-1,once,NA,TRBJ2-3,CASSQEGSLTNTDTQYF,TGCGCCAGCAGCCAAGAAGGGTCACTAACCAACACAGATACGCAGTATTTT
TRBV5-1,few,NA,TRBJ1-2,CASSLDGPAGDIFGYTF,TGCGCCAGCAGCTTGGACGGCCCGGCGGGAGATATATTTGGCTACACCTTC
TRBV7-2,NA,NA,TRBJ2-1,CASSLAGNSGLYNEQFF,TGTGCCAGCAGCTTAGCGGGGAATAGCGGCCTCTACAATGAGCAGTTCTTC
TRBV5-6,NA,NA,TRBJ2-7,CASSFGPINSYEQYF,TGTGCCAGCAGCTTTGGACCGATCAATTCTTACGAGCAGTACTTC
TRBV7-9,few,TRBD1,TRBJ1-2,CASSFPSRGTADGYTF,TGTGCCAGCAGCTTTCCCTCTCGAGGGACAGCAGATGGCTACACCTTC
TRBV9,few,NA,TRBJ1-1,CASSVGTLGTEAFF,TGTGCCAGCAGCGTTGGGACACTCGGCACTGAAGCTTTCTTT
TRBV7-9,few,NA,TRBJ2-7,CASSPSTGWPSRYEQYF,TGTGCCAGCAGCCCATCCACCGGTTGGCCTTCTAGGTACGAGCAGTACTTC
TRBV20-1,few,TRBD2,TRBJ2-7,CSASAPGTSGSYEQYF,TGCAGTGCTAGCGCACCGGGGACTAGCGGGAGTTACGAGCAGTACTTC
TRBV3-1,NA,TRBD2,TRBJ2-5,CASSQVLAGGGETQYF,TGTGCCAGCAGCCAAGTACTAGCGGGAGGTGGGGAGACCCAGTACTTC
TRBV29-1,few,TRBD1,TRBJ2-7,CSVDGPGQGPYEQYF,TGCAGCGTTGATGGTCCGGGACAGGGACCCTACGAGCAGTACTTC
TRBV6-1,few,TRBD2,TRBJ2-7,CASSGPGTSGAYSYEQYF,TGTGCCAGCAGCGGACCCGGGACTAGCGGGGCTTACTCCTACGAGCAGTACTTC
TRBV25-1,NA,TRBD1,TRBJ2-1,CASSVTGMNEQFF,TGTGCCAGCAGTGTGACAGGGATGAATGAGCAGTTCTTC
TRBV7-9,NA,NA,TRBJ2-7,CASSLTNSDPSDEQYF,TGTGCCAGCAGCTTAACAAATTCGGACCCTTCGGACGAGCAGTACTTC
TRBV4-2,NA,NA,TRBJ1-5,CASSQDQGSNQPQHF,TGTGCCAGCAGCCAAGATCAGGGAAGCAATCAGCCCCAGCATTTT
TRBV10-3,NA,NA,TRBJ2-7,CAISDPDLPRQYF,TGTGCCATCAGTGACCCGGATCTCCCCCGGCAGTACTTC
TRBV20-1,NA,TRBD2,TRBJ2-3,CSARWTSGSDTQYF,TGCAGTGCTAGATGGACTAGCGGGAGTGATACGCAGTATTTT
TRBV9,NA,NA,TRBJ1-1,CASSATGAGNTEAFF,TGTGCCAGCAGCGCCACTGGAGCGGGGAACACTGAAGCTTTCTTT
TRBV6-5,few,NA,TRBJ2-3,CASRITGPRDTQYF,TGTGCCAGCAGGATAACAGGGCCGAGGGATACGCAGTATTTT
TRBV20-1,few,NA,TRBJ2-1,CSASPDTYNEQFF,TGCAGTGCTAGCCCTGACACCTACAATGAGCAGTTCTTC
TRBV29-1,few,NA,TRBJ1-2,CSVAGAGQMGYTF,TGCAGCGTTGCCGGAGCCGGACAGATGGGCTACACCTTC
TRBV7-6,NA,NA,TRBJ2-7,CASSPRGVSYEQYF,TGTGCCAGCAGCCCCCGGGGAGTTTCCTACGAGCAGTACTTC
TRBV10-3,many,TRBD2,TRBJ2-1,CAIASSGNFNEQFF,TGTGCCATCGCTTCTAGCGGGAATTTCAATGAGCAGTTCTTC
TRBV7-9,NA,NA,TRBJ2-1,CASRTGTPYSEQFF,TGTGCCAGCAGGACCGGGACTCCATACAGTGAGCAGTTCTTC
TRBV25-1,few,NA,TRBJ2-1,CASSETVSYNEQFF,TGTGCCAGCAGCGAGACTGTCTCCTACAATGAGCAGTTCTTC
TRBV6-5,few,NA,TRBJ2-4,CASSYNPIDGGKNIQYF,TGTGCCAGCAGTTACAACCCCATAGACGGAGGCAAAAACATTCAGTACTTC
TRBV29-1,NA,NA,TRBJ1-2,CSVTTAVYGYTF,TGCAGCGTGACTACAGCGGTCTATGGCTACACCTTC
TRBV19,NA,NA,TRBJ2-5,CASSTRGGSGYNEQYF,TGTGCCAGTAGTACAAGGGGGGGGAGCGGGTACAATGAGCAGTACTTC
TRBV6-6,many,TRBD1,TRBJ2-4,CASSYASGGTKNIQYF,TGTGCCAGCAGTTACGCTTCAGGGGGAACCAAAAACATTCAGTACTTC
TRBV30,NA,NA,TRBJ1-2,CAWSGSLDRRPNYGYTF,TGTGCCTGGAGTGGCTCCCTCGACAGGCGACCTAACTATGGCTACACCTTC
TRBV13,NA,TRBD2,TRBJ2-5,CASSLGGSGTSLQETQYF,TGTGCCAGCAGCTTAGGGGGCAGTGGGACTAGCTTACAAGAGACCCAGTACTTC
TRBV6-6,NA,NA,TRBJ1-2,CASSPLGREMGYTF,TGTGCCAGCAGTCCCCTGGGGAGGGAAATGGGCTACACCTTC
TRBV12-3/TRBV12-4,NA,NA,TRBJ2-1,CASSRGPGNEQFF,TGTGCCAGCAGTCGTGGACCCGGCAATGAGCAGTTCTTC